This T cell receptor beta chain comes out of a study of blood T cell repertoires in COVID-19. Turning to the study itself: The samples span acute and convalescent COVID-19 from the United States, Italy and Spain. PBMCs, B-cell-depleted T cells, or T cells provided the cDNA or gDNA that made up the material.

The germline gives CDR1 MNHEY, CDR2 SMNVEV (reference sequence). V shed 8 bases and J shed 2 bases, with 10 bases lying between them. The CDR3 runs to 13 residues. Original analysis: Scientists estimated how many nucleated cells there were by amplifying reference gene primers. Generated by immunoSEQ multiplex PCR, the TCRdb table keeps only in-frame clones and is missing some. V and J calls and clone size are as listed in that table; D and trimming were resolved from the DNA. Of around 260,000 clones in the sample, roughly 86% were seen once. The clonotype comes from a man in his forties or fifties who had recovered from COVID-19. The chain carries TRBV27 and TRBJ2-1, with TRBD2 as a possible D gene (6 bases). Material: peripheral blood. Here the CDR3 reads CASGTGAYNEQFF. CDR3 sequence (DNA): TGTGCCAGCGGCACGGGAGCCTACAATGAGCAGTTCTTC.